This is a list of T cell receptor beta chains from one sample in a study of metastatic and nonmetastatic thyroid tumors. Using MiXCR, TCRdb re-called clones from the PCR reads. The profile shows thousands of clones, about 40% of them singletons. Sequenced sample: tumor tissue. These receptors were taken from a male donor with papillary thyroid cancer or a benign thyroid nodule (not recorded which). Some clones in this sample may be carry-over from other donors' samples. CDR3s include the opening cysteine and the closing phenylalanine or tryptophan. The D gene is left open where the match is weak. A clone size is listed for some rows: how often the clone was seen (once, few, many), or a class if it is expanded.

TRBV6-1,NA,TRBJ1-2,medium-sized,TGTGCCAGCAGTACAGGAGAATTTAACTATGGCTACACCTTC,CASSTGEFNYGYTF
TRBV5-1,NA,TRBJ1-1,once,TGCGCCAGCAGCAGGGGTGGAGAAGGTGACACTGAAGCTTTCTTT,CASSRGGEGDTEAFF
TRBV6-1,TRBD2,TRBJ2-3,few,TGTGCCAGCGGGCCTAGCGGACGGACAGATACGCAGTATTTT,CASGPSGRTDTQYF
TRBV12-3/TRBV12-4,NA,TRBJ1-1,NA,TGTGCCAGCAGTTTAAGTAGGCTCGCTGAAGCTTTCTTT,CASSLSRLAEAFF
TRBV12-3/TRBV12-4,TRBD1,TRBJ2-2,medium-sized,TGTGCCAGCAGACCCCGACAGGGCAGCACCGGGGAGCTGTTTTTT,CASRPRQGSTGELFF
TRBV10-2,NA,TRBJ1-5,few,TGCGCCAGCACGAGCACAGTCACATATACGCAGCATTTT,CASTSTVTYTQHF
TRBV5-5,NA,TRBJ2-7,NA,TGTGCCAGCACCTTGGGGGTCGCCCCCTACGATCAGTACTTC,CASTLGVAPYDQYF
TRBV7-9,NA,TRBJ2-7,NA,TGTGCCAGCAGCTCCCAGACTACCTACGAGCAGTACTTC,CASSSQTTYEQYF
TRBV4-2,TRBD2,TRBJ2-1,NA,TGTGCCAGCAGCACCACTAGCGGCACCTACAATGAGCAGTTCTTC,CASSTTSGTYNEQFF
TRBV27,NA,TRBJ1-6,NA,TGTGCCAGCAGTTTCTGGCAGAACCAGGCACCCCTCCACTTT,CASSFWQNQAPLHF
TRBV19,NA,TRBJ1-5,NA,TGTGCCAGTAGTATCAGCAGAATCGGCAATCAGCCCCAGCATTTT,CASSISRIGNQPQHF
TRBV30,NA,TRBJ2-7,NA,TGTGCCTGGAGACCCGGACTGATAACCTCCTACGAGCAGTACTTC,CAWRPGLITSYEQYF
TRBV20-1,NA,TRBJ1-2,NA,TGCAGTGCTAGAGGACGCCTGGACAAATTGGCCTATGGCTACACCTTC,CSARGRLDKLAYGYTF
TRBV19,NA,TRBJ2-1,few,TGTGCCAGTAGTATAGGCGGGGACACTGAGCAGTTCTTC,CASSIGGDTEQFF
TRBV20-1,NA,TRBJ1-4,NA,TGCAGTGCTAGACCTCGGGTACTCCGGGGTGAAAAACTGTTTTTT,CSARPRVLRGEKLFF
TRBV6-5,NA,TRBJ2-7,medium-sized,TGTGCCAGCAGTTATACATGGACGGGATTCTCCTACGAGCAGTACTTC,CASSYTWTGFSYEQYF
TRBV6-8,NA,TRBJ1-6,NA,TGTGCCAGCAGTCAAACAGGGTGGAATTCACCCCTCCACTTT,CASSQTGWNSPLHF
TRBV6-1,TRBD1,TRBJ2-2,medium-sized,TGTGCCAGCAGTCCCGGACAGGGGCAGGGCACCGGGGAGCTGTTTTTT,CASSPGQGQGTGELFF
TRBV28,NA,TRBJ1-4,few,TGTGCCAGCAGTTTCAGGACACCGAATGAAAAACTGTTTTTT,CASSFRTPNEKLFF
TRBV11-3,TRBD2,TRBJ2-3,NA,TGTGCCAGCAGGAAGCGGGGCAGCACAGATACGCAGTATTTT,CASRKRGSTDTQYF
TRBV4-2,TRBD1,TRBJ2-1,NA,TGTGCCAGCAGCGCCGAGGGACAGGGGTACAATGAGCAGTTCTTC,CASSAEGQGYNEQFF